The clone carrying this T cell receptor beta chain was detected many times. Its matching antigen is unknown. The J segment lost 0 bases and the V segment lost 2 bases, leaving 4 bases of the junction unmatched. Looked up from germline, CDR1 is SGHNT and CDR2 is YYREEE (reference sequence). The CDR3 covers 15 residues. Via MiXCR, TCRdb re-called the 5' RACE reads, giving one row per CDR3 protein. The sample has tens of thousands of distinct CDR3 sequences; about 9.5% are singletons. The sample comes from a study of early T cells in non-severe SARS-CoV-2 infection. Study as a whole: Investigators sequenced bulk RNA drawn from unsorted whole blood, and chains remained unpaired.

Study results and caveats: Matching against VDJdb likely underestimated virus-specific expansions, favoring anti-spike CD8.

The rearrangement links TRBV5-4 to TRBJ1-2; 7 nucleotides align to TRBD1. The sequencing here drew on whole blood, taken at baseline. This receptor was identified in an adult who was a healthcare worker with PCR-confirmed SARS-CoV-2 infection or an uninfected control (not recorded which). CDR3 bases: TGTGCCAGCAGCTTCCCTGGACAGGCTAACTATGGCTACACCTTC. It is translated as CASSFPGQANYGYTF.